This TCR beta chain was recovered during a study of blood T cell repertoires in COVID-19 (TCRdb year 2020). Study-level background: Collaborator samples came from the United States, Italy and Spain and covered acute and convalescent phases of COVID-19. A freely available public database, intended as a resource for researchers studying the immune response to SARS-CoV-2, is where the repertoires were released. Samples came from the ongoing ImmuneRACE study (first 160 participants) plus 1,254 subjects from 6 global collaborators. Where available, HLA class I and class II types were obtained from metadata supplied by the sample provider rather than from assay-based typing. The material from the prospective study consisted of cDNA or gDNA derived from T cells, B-cell-depleted T cells, or PBMCs. The dataset comprised deeply sampled blood TCRbeta repertoires from subjects exposed to, actively infected with, or recovered from COVID-19. Nearly every sample came with metadata listing a de-identified subject ID, COVID-19 status, age in years and sex.

What the work shows at the level of the full study, not this receptor alone: The quantity of clinical and demographic metadata differed by source and by participant and was supplied without curation.

TCRbeta CDR3 regions were amplified from genomic DNA by means of the immunoSEQ Assay, a bias-controlled multiplex PCR. Per the original workflow: Within the assay, amplification of reference gene primers was used to estimate how many nucleated cells each sample contained. To quantify the absolute abundance of each unique TCRbeta CDR3 rearrangement, sequence reads were collapsed and filtered. For each sample, productive Simpson clonality was calculated as the square root of Simpson's diversity index over productive rearrangements. TCRdb carries this immuneACCESS record with in-frame sequences only. Its versions omit some clonotypes, under half of them owing to an unresolved V gene in the studies checked, with the rest unexplained. V and J calls and clone size follow that table, whereas D and trimming were derived from the DNA. Within this sample are 100,000 to 150,000 clones, with 80% to 90% of them counted one time only. The leading ten clones occupy 2% to 3% of the sample.

Participants in the prospective study were aged about 18 to 95 years, lived in some 24 United States geographic areas, and enrolled through a virtual design. In the prospective study, cohorts were assigned on the basis of participant-reported clinical history obtained from a screening survey and a study questionnaire. In the prospective study, mobile phlebotomists collected whole blood, serum and a nasopharyngeal or oropharyngeal swab from each participant. Prospective study participants could optionally give additional blood draws and questionnaires over a roughly two-month period. Prospective study blood samples were shipped either frozen or at room temperature before DNA extraction. CDR3 length: 13 amino acids, cysteine to phenylalanine. Only the CDR3 DNA is retained, 39 bases long and in frame from the first base. As encoded in the germline V gene (reference sequence), CDR1 is MNHEY while CDR2 is SMNVEV. The V end loses 3 bases and the J end loses 7 bases, and a stretch of 13 bases separates them.

On this clone: Its antigen is not yet known. Base quality data are lacking; no much larger clone is found one base away.

The specimen sequenced was PBMCs or T cells enriched from blood (not recorded which). Rearrangement joined TRBV27 to TRBJ2-7; perhaps TRBD2 is the D gene, with 7 bases matching. The sequence came from a man aged 35 to 55 with acute COVID-19. The CDR3 region reads CASSLGGAGEQYF. The bases read TGTGCCAGCAGTTTGGGGGGGGCGGGGGAGCAGTACTTC.